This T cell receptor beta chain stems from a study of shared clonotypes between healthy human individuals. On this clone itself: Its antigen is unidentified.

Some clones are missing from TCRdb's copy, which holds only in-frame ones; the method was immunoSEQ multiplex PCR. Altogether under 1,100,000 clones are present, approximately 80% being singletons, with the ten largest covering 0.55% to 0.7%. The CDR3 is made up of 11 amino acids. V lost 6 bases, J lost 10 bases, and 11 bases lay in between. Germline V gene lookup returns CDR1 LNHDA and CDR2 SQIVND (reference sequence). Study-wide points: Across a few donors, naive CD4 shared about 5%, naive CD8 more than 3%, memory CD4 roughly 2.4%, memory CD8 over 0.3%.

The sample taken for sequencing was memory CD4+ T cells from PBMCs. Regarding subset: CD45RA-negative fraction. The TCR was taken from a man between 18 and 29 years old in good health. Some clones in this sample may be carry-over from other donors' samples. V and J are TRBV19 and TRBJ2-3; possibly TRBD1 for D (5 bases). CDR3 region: CASSKGFAQYF. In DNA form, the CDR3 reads TGTGCCAGTAGCAAGGGGTTTGCGCAGTATTTT.